This TCR beta chain was obtained from a study of cytomegalovirus exposure and HLA in healthy donors. Points on this clone: Its antigen is currently unknown.

This CDR3 has 14 residues. These donors were members of the 120-subject validation cohort, a group separate from the approximately 680-subject first cohort. Study results and caveats: The tendency of first-cohort TCR clusters to co-occur in the 110 or so validation repertoires emerged from a later analysis. Using the classifier, cytomegalovirus status was reportedly diagnosed with high specificity and sensitivity. In vitro checks showed that a few CMV-associated chains really do target CMV antigens.

Sequencing used immunoSEQ multiplex PCR; TCRdb keeps in-frame clones, though not all of them. The sample holds roughly 90,000 clones; over 85% are singletons and the top ten take approximately 1%. The clonotype was recovered from a woman aged 25 to 39 in good health and CMV-seropositive. V is TRBV21-1 and J is TRBJ2-7; no DNA check was done on the table's D call, TRBD2. TRBV21-1 is a pseudogene. Sample: PBMCs. The DNA of the CDR3 is TGTGCCAGCAGCAAAGTAACGGAGGGTTACGAGCAGTACTTC. It specifies CASSKVTEGYEQYF.